This passage covers 23 T cell receptor beta chains from one sample sequenced in a study of tumor-infiltrating lymphocytes in primary liver carcinoma. Germline DNA was extracted alongside blood RNA, which was obtained from unsorted whole blood. TCR beta cDNA was prepared out of roughly 0.45 ug total RNA by means of a constant-region primer. Sequencing libraries for TCR beta derived from three nested multiplex PCR rounds that used slightly modified ARM-PCR. It was with TRBV1-TRBV30 forward primers and a C-beta reverse primer that the first two PCR rounds were run, at around 10 cycles each. Each CDR3 protein gets one entry after TCRdb re-called the multiplex PCR reads with MiXCR. The table records 200,000 or so distinct CDR3 sequences, 65% of them present only once. The sample consisted of peripheral blood. The receptors shown here come from a woman aged 55-70 years with primary liver carcinoma and hepatitis B virus infection.

Regarding this clonotype: This could be a read error, since a much larger clone is one nucleotide away. This chain uses TRBV13 with TRBJ2-3; perhaps TRBD2 as D (5 bases). CDR1 and CDR2 from the germline V gene are PRHDT and FYEKMQ (reference sequence). The CDR3 sequence is 13 residues long. The CDR3 reads CASSRFETNTEYF. DNA of the CDR3: TGTGCCAGCAGCCGATTCGAGACTAATACGGAGTATTTT. The full variable domain, completed using reference TRBV13 and TRBJ2-3, is AAGVIQSPRHLIKEKRETATLKCYPIPRHDTVYWYQQGPGQDPQFLISFYEKMQSDKGSIPDRFSAQQFSDYHSELNMSSLELGDSALYFCASSRFETNTEYFGPGTRLTVL.

As for this clonotype: At one of its ends the junction is not consistent with the germline gene, which may arise from a read error. The chain employs TRBV11-2 and TRBJ2-3; 8 bases map to TRBD2. The CDR3 spans 14 residues. Germline V gives CDR1 SGHAT, CDR2 FQNNGV. CDR3 in amino acids: CACSLAGSEDTQYF. The CDR3 DNA follows: TGTGCCTGCAGCTTAGCGGGATCCGAAGATACGCAGTATTTT.

Details on this clonotype: The junction shows a germline mismatch at one end, possibly a read error. This chain uses TRBV11-2 with TRBJ2-3, with D uncertain. Germline CDR1 is SGHAT and CDR2 is FQNNGV. This CDR3 has 14 residues. The DNA for the CDR3 is TGTGTCAGCAACTCGTCCTTCACTGGGGATACGCAGTATTTT. Its translation is CVSNSSFTGDTQYF.

Comment on this clonotype: A much more abundant neighbour one base away suggests this may be a read error. Because the CDR3 is missing its conserved closing phenylalanine or tryptophan, this is likely a read error. The chain links TRBV6-1 to TRBJ1-5, with D perhaps TRBD1 (5 bases). This CDR3 contains 16 residues. Germline assignment: CDR1 MNHNS and CDR2 SASEGT. With 2 bases removed from V and 2 bases from J, the gap between germline ends came to 13 bases. The CDR3 spells CASSEYQGGGNQPQHY. The CDR3 nucleotides read TGTGCCAGCAGTGAATACCAGGGCGGAGGCAATCAGCCCCAGCATTAT.

Notes on this clonotype: Without the conserved terminal phenylalanine or tryptophan, this CDR3 likely stems from a read error. The chain is built from TRBV10-3 and TRBJ1-1; 7 bases map to TRBD1. CDR1 and CDR2 from the germline V gene are ENHRY and SYGVKD. This CDR3 contains 15 residues. CDR3 nucleotide sequence: TGCGCCATCAGCGATATCGGGGGGACAGACACTGAAGCTTTCCTT. This sequence encodes CAISDIGGTDTEAFL.

The chain combines TRBV11-2 with TRBJ2-4; possible D gene TRBD2, 5 bases. The CDR3 loop spans 17 amino acids. Between the trimmed V and J ends, which lost 5 bases and 1 base, there was a span of 18 bases. Germline-derived CDR1 and CDR2 are SGHAT and FQNNGV. The chain's CDR3 is CASSHNGEPTAKNIQYF. The DNA of the CDR3 is TGTGCCAGCAGCCACAACGGGGAGCCAACGGCCAAAAACATTCAGTACTTC.

The V call is TRBV5-4, the J call TRBJ2-7, with D possibly TRBD2 on 6 matching bases. The CDR3 runs 16 residues. The ends were cut back, 1 base at V and 4 bases at J, with 18 bases in the middle. CDR1 is SGHNT and CDR2 is YYREEE in the germline V gene (reference sequence). CDR3 in DNA: TGTGCCAGCAGCTTGTCTGAATCGGGAGTTCGTTACGAGCAGTACTTC. Its translation: CASSLSESGVRYEQYF. Based on the CDR3 plus reference TRBV5-4 and TRBJ2-7, the full variable domain is ETGVTQSPTHLIKTRGQQVTLRCSSQSGHNTVSWYQQALGQGPQFIFQYYREEENGRGNFPPRFSGLQFPNYSSELNVNALELDDSALYLCASSLSESGVRYEQYFGPGTRLTVT.

This clonotype has ten or more counts. V and J are TRBV6-6 and TRBJ2-2; no clear D. This CDR3 has 14 residues. Germline CDR1 and CDR2: MNHNY and SVGAGI (reference sequence). Between the trimmed V and J ends, which lost 2 bases and 3 bases, there was a span of 7 bases. The CDR3 coding sequence is TGTGCCAGCAGTTACATCAGAGACACCGGGGAGCTGTTTTTT. Its translation is CASSYIRDTGELFF.

Of note for this clonotype: A much bigger clone sits one base away, suggesting this may be a read error. The rearrangement links TRBV4-1 to TRBJ1-5, with no clear D. The CDR3 runs to 15 residues. Germline CDR1 MGHRA, CDR2 YSYEKL. CDR3 in DNA: TGCGCCAGCAGCCAAGAAGTTCTAGGGAATCAGCCCAAGCATTTT. Encoded protein: CASSQEVLGNQPKHF.

CDR3 loop: CASSYRRSSGELFF. In DNA, the CDR3 is TGTGCCAGCAGTTATAGAAGGTCGAGTGGGGAGCTGTTTTTT. The chain uses TRBV6-5 and TRBJ2-2; D not certain. Trimming took 3 bases from V and 8 from J, leaving 13 bases between them. This CDR3 has 14 amino acids. In germline, CDR1 is MNHEY, CDR2 SVGAGI.

There are a few counts of this clonotype. This could be a read error, since a much larger clone is one nucleotide away. V is TRBV7-9 and J is TRBJ2-7; D ambiguous. Looked up from germline, CDR1 is SEHNR and CDR2 is FQNEAQ (reference sequence). The length of the CDR3 is 11 residues. V lost 5 bases and J lost 6, with 8 bases in between. In nucleotides, the CDR3 is TGTGCCAGCAGCCCCATCTCCGAGCAGTACTTC. Encoded protein: CASSPISEQYF.

This chain links TRBV25-1 with TRBJ2-7; D call uncertain. Germline values: CDR1 MGHDK, CDR2 SYGVNS. V gave up 2 bases and J gave up 4 bases, with 12 bases separating them. This CDR3 comprises 14 residues. CDR3 sequence reads: CASSELVTSYEQYF. As DNA, the CDR3 is TGTGCCAGCAGTGAACTTGTTACATCTTACGAGCAGTACTTC.

About this clonotype: The conserved final phenylalanine or tryptophan is absent from the CDR3, which likely points to a read error. The chain links TRBV6-1 to TRBJ2-1, with TRBD2 matching over 14 bases. The length of the CDR3 is 14 residues. Germline V gene lookup returns CDR1 MNHNS and CDR2 SASEGT. CDR3 coding DNA: TGTGTCAGCAGGGGACTAGCGGGAGTTGATGAGCAGTTCTCC. Translation: CVSRGLAGVDEQFS.

For this clonotype: This may come from a read error, since a much larger clone is one base off. The rearrangement links TRBV6-1 to TRBJ2-3; no firm D call. The CDR3 is 14 residues long. CDR1 is MNHNS, CDR2 SASEGT, per germline. The CDR3 DNA reads as TGTGCCAGCAGTAGACTCCATACCTCAGATGCGCAGTATTTT. The encoded protein is CASSRLHTSDAQYF.

This clonotype was found once. One end of the junction fails to match germline, which may point to a read error. The rearrangement joins TRBV11-2 to TRBJ2-7, with a possible D match to TRBD1 (5 bases). There are 11 residues in the CDR3. Germline V gene lookup returns CDR1 SGHAT and CDR2 FQNNGV. DNA for the CDR3: TGTGCCAGGAGCTTAGGACACGAGCACTACTTC. It codes for CARSLGHEHYF.

V gene TRBV11-2 combines with J gene TRBJ2-3; D is perhaps TRBD1 or TRBD2 (5 bases each). The CDR3 sequence is 12 residues long. Deletions cut 2 bases from V and 15 bases from J, with 15 bases between. CDR1 SGHAT and CDR2 FQNNGV come from the germline V gene. The CDR3 coding sequence is TGTGCCAGCAGCTTATGGGACGGCACACACTATTTT. Its protein product is CASSLWDGTHYF.

The J gene is TRBJ2-1, the V gene TRBV11-3, with TRBD2 matching 7 bases. The junction had 15 bases not matched to a gene; V was cut back by 2 bases and J by 8 bases. The CDR3 has 17 residues. Germline-derived CDR1 and CDR2 are SGHNT and YENEEA. Here the CDR3 reads CASSLNWGGLTADEQFF. The CDR3 nucleotides read TGTGCCAGCAGCTTAAATTGGGGGGGACTAACGGCCGATGAGCAGTTCTTC.

The chain links TRBV18 to TRBJ2-1; no reliable D call. The CDR3 sequence is 16 residues long. V dropped 3 bases and J dropped 1 base, with 13 bases sitting between them. CDR1 KGHSH and CDR2 LQKENI come from the germline V gene. For the CDR3, the DNA is TGTGCCAGCTCACCGCGTATTGCGGAGTCCTACAATGAGCAGTTCTTC. This encodes CASSPRIAESYNEQFF.

Only a few counts were recorded for this clonotype. Being one base from a much bigger clone, this may be a read error. The rearrangement joins TRBV6-1 to TRBJ2-7; D is tentatively TRBD1 or TRBD2 (6 bases each). Germline lookup yields CDR1 MNHNS and CDR2 SASEGT. The V end lost 8 bases, the J end lost 4 bases, and 21 bases lay between the germline ends. The CDR3 has 15 amino acids. The CDR3 sequence: CASSLAGRGGYEQYF. CDR3 coding DNA: TGTGCCAGCTCCCTCGCGGGCAGGGGAGGATACGAGCAGTACTTC.

With regard to this clonotype: Germline is not matched at one junction end, which may reflect a read error. This rearrangement joins TRBV12-5 to TRBJ1-1; D gene ambiguous. The CDR3 totals 13 residues. Germline V gives CDR1 LGHNT, CDR2 FRNRAP. As DNA, the CDR3 is TGTGCTAGTGGTTTGAAGGTGAACACCGAAGCTTTCTTT. Translation: CASGLKVNTEAFF.

This clonotype was detected only once. The junction departs from germline at one end; a sequencing error may be responsible. The J gene is TRBJ2-7, the V gene TRBV11-2; D possibly corresponds to TRBD1 (6 bases). The CDR3 is 15 amino acids. Per germline, CDR1 SGHAT and CDR2 FQNNGV. CDR3 nucleotide sequence: TGTTCCAGCAGCTTCGGACAGCCTGGTGGCTACGAGCAGTACTTC. It is translated as CSSSFGQPGGYEQYF.

The rearrangement joins TRBV28 to TRBJ2-3; 12 bases match TRBD2. The CDR3 runs to 17 residues. CDR1 is MDHEN and CDR2 is SYDVKM in the germline V gene. V gave up 10 bases and J gave up 1 base; unmatched junction bases: 12. CDR3 nucleotides: TGTGCCAACACCGACGGGCTAGCGGGAGGGGGCACAGATACGCAGTATTTT. This sequence encodes CANTDGLAGGGTDTQYF.

About this clonotype itself: Because it lacks the conserved phenylalanine or tryptophan at the end, this CDR3 is likely a read error. The gene calls are TRBV6-5 and TRBJ1-2; D gene uncertain. V was trimmed by 3 bases and J by 6 bases, leaving 11 bases between them. Germline CDR1 reads MNHEY; CDR2 reads SVGAGI. The CDR3 has 13 residues. The CDR3 bases are TGTGCCAGCAGTTATGAAACGCACGATGGCTACACCATC. Translation: CASSYETHDGYTI.